The sequence of this TCR beta chain was determined in a study of T cell repertoires in cytomegalovirus infection. Study-wide context: Recently identified HLA-C-restricted and well-studied HLA-B-restricted CMV epitopes were used.

This clonotype was counted a few times. Its cognate antigen is unknown. The V gene's germline CDR1 is MDHEN and CDR2 SYDVKM. The junction had 9 bases not matched to a gene; V was cut back by 4 bases and J by 5 bases. CDR3 size: 15 residues. Using its own MiXCR run on the reads, TCRdb lists one record per CDR3 protein. The sample holds just over 450,000 distinct CDR3 sequences, about 44% seen once. This clonotype was sampled from a human donor in good health (CMV status not recorded). Some clones in this sample may be carry-over from other donors' samples. The sequencing used cultured PBMCs, collected from culture after CMV antigen stimulation. The chain has TRBV28 and TRBJ2-5; 8 bases line up with TRBD1. Here the CDR3 reads CASSSWTGQVETQYF. CDR3 nucleotides: TGTGCCAGCAGTTCGTGGACAGGGCAAGTGGAGACCCAGTACTTC. Based on the CDR3 plus reference TRBV28 and TRBJ2-5, the full variable domain is DVKVTQSSRYLVKRTGEKVFLECVQDMDHENMFWYRQDPGLGLRLIYFSYDVKMKEKGDIPEGYSVSREKKERFSLILESASTNQTSMYLCASSSWTGQVETQYFGPGTRLLVL.